These 17 T cell receptor beta chains were sequenced from one sample in a study of graft-versus-host responses after intestinal transplantation. Libraries were prepared by immunoSEQ multiplex PCR; TCRdb keeps only in-frame clonotypes and omits some of them. The sample consists of 15,000 to 20,000 clones, approximately 86% of them appearing once. The specimen comprised bone marrow, sampled approximately 120 days after transplant. The receptors here all came from a human patient who received an intestinal transplant, so some T cells may come from the graft donor.

This rearrangement joins TRBV27 to TRBJ1-1, with D hard to call. This CDR3 contains 14 residues. The V end lost 3 bases, the J end lost 4 bases, and 12 bases lay between the germline ends. The germline V gene has CDR1 MNHEY and CDR2 SMNVEV (reference sequence). CDR3 bases: TGTGCCAGCAGTTTTGGGTTCGGGAGCACTGAAGCTTTCTTT. Translating it yields CASSFGFGSTEAFF.

The sample holds one count of this clone. J is TRBJ1-1 and V is TRBV19; D perhaps matches TRBD1 (5 bases). The CDR3 is 13 amino acids. Germline lookup yields CDR1 LNHDA and CDR2 SQIVND (reference sequence). V was pared by 2 bases and J by 7 bases, with 11 bases between. The CDR3: CASSIKRGVEAFF. CDR3 coding DNA: TGTGCCAGTAGTATAAAAAGGGGAGTTGAAGCTTTCTTT.

V gene TRBV6-5 combines with J gene TRBJ2-7; D call uncertain. The CDR3 spans 8 residues. With 7 bases removed from V and 9 bases from J, the gap between germline ends came to 4 bases. Per germline, CDR1 MNHEY and CDR2 SVGAGI. CDR3 coding DNA: TGTGCCAGCAAGGGGCAGTACTTC. Protein product: CASKGQYF.

The genes are TRBV11-2 and TRBJ2-3, with 7 bases lining up with TRBD1. Unmatched junction bases numbered 13, after V lost 1 base and J lost 6 bases. This CDR3 is 17 amino acids long. CDR1 and CDR2 from the germline V gene are SGHAT and FQNNGV. CDR3 residues: CASSLGALRDRGDTQYF. Written as DNA, the CDR3 is TGTGCCAGCAGCTTAGGGGCTCTAAGGGACAGAGGGGATACGCAGTATTTT.

The gene calls are TRBV10-2 and TRBJ2-7; 8 bases are a match to TRBD2. This CDR3 spans 13 amino acids. Trimming removed 9 bases from V and 6 bases from J; junction bases left unmatched: 10. CDR1 is WSHSY, CDR2 SAAADI, per germline. CDR3 sequence (DNA): TGCGCCAGTACTAAGCGGGAGTCAGGCGAGCAGTACTTC. Its translation is CASTKRESGEQYF.

The chain's CDR3 is CASSIRSYNEQFF. The CDR3 coding sequence is TGTGCCAGTAGTATTAGGTCCTACAATGAGCAGTTCTTC. The rearrangement joins TRBV19 to TRBJ2-1; the D is unclear. The V gene lost 3 bases and the J gene lost 1 base, with 4 bases spanning the gap. Germline V gene lookup returns CDR1 LNHDA and CDR2 SQIVND (reference sequence). This CDR3 is built from 13 residues.

The V gene is TRBV6-5, the J gene TRBJ2-3; no definite D call. The CDR3 consists of 14 residues. Germline V CDR1 and CDR2: MNHEY, SVGAGI. Trimming removed 6 bases from V and 5 bases from J, with 15 bases in between. The CDR3 loop reads CASSLETAGDTQYF. The CDR3 DNA follows: TGTGCCAGCAGCCTAGAAACCGCCGGAGATACGCAGTATTTT.

V gene TRBV10-3 combines with J gene TRBJ2-1, with D possibly TRBD1 on 6 matching bases. Germline V CDR1 and CDR2: ENHRY, SYGVKD. V was pared by 7 bases and J by 7 bases, with 20 bases between. This CDR3 has 15 amino acids. The CDR3 loop reads CAIKSFGTSANEQFF. CDR3 nucleotides: TGTGCCATCAAAAGCTTCGGGACATCGGCGAATGAGCAGTTCTTC.

V usage is TRBV19 and J usage is TRBJ1-5; D is ambiguous. V was clipped by 1 base and J by 4 bases, with 8 bases between them. CDR1 and CDR2 from the germline V gene are LNHDA and SQIVND (reference sequence). This CDR3 contains 14 residues. This CDR3 is CASSIVPKNQPQHF. The CDR3, as DNA: TGTGCCAGTAGTATAGTACCCAAAAATCAGCCCCAGCATTTT.

The chain has TRBV5-1 and TRBJ2-3; 10 bases match TRBD2. The CDR3 has 16 residues. The germline V gene encodes CDR1 SGHRS and CDR2 YFSETQ. J lost 3 bases, V lost 4 bases, and 8 bases had no gene match. The CDR3 protein is CASSPAGGPKTDTQYF. The CDR3 nucleotides read TGCGCCAGCAGCCCAGCGGGAGGGCCGAAGACAGATACGCAGTATTTT.

The rearrangement uses TRBV28 and TRBJ1-1; 9 bases agree with TRBD1. The germline V gene has CDR1 MDHEN and CDR2 SYDVKM. The CDR3 covers 16 residues. V shed 4 bases, J shed 4 bases, and the junction held 10 bases outside the gene matches. The CDR3 reads CASSYSPGTGFTEAFF. CDR3 nucleotide sequence: TGTGCCAGCAGTTATTCCCCCGGGACAGGGTTCACTGAAGCTTTCTTT.

V is TRBV10-3 and J is TRBJ1-1, with D perhaps TRBD1 (5 bases). The CDR3 extends over 18 amino acids. In germline, CDR1 is ENHRY, CDR2 SYGVKD. Trimming took 2 bases from V and 4 from J, leaving 23 bases between them. The DNA of the CDR3 is TGTGCCATCAGTGAGCCTTCTAGAGCCCAGGGCGGTCTCACTGAAGCTTTCTTT. Translating gives CAISEPSRAQGGLTEAFF.

The V gene is TRBV1, the J gene TRBJ1-5; TRBD1 was called by the table and not checked on the DNA. TRBV1 has pseudogene status. This CDR3 comprises 16 residues. The chain's CDR3 is CTSSHDPRGRDQPQHF. The CDR3 DNA is TGCACCAGCAGCCATGACCCCAGGGGGCGGGATCAGCCCCAGCATTTT.

The chain joins TRBV10-2 to TRBJ2-3; D gene unclear. CDR3 length: 13 residues. Germline V gives CDR1 WSHSY, CDR2 SAAADI. Trimming removed 3 bases at V and 5 bases at J, with 9 bases between. The CDR3 DNA is TGCGCCAGCAGTGATCTTTACTTAGATACGCAGTATTTT. Translation gives CASSDLYLDTQYF.

For this clone: An end of the junction does not agree with germline; a read error may underlie this. The rearrangement links TRBV13 to TRBJ2-7; either TRBD1 or TRBD2 may fit D (5 bases each). The germline V gene encodes CDR1 PRHDT and CDR2 FYEKMQ (reference sequence). This CDR3 comprises 12 residues. CDR3 loop: CASSLTVGERYF. The CDR3 nucleotides are TGTGCCAGCAGCCTTACGGTAGGGGAGCGGTACTTC.

The table lists this clone with a count of one. The J gene is TRBJ2-3, the V gene TRBV2; 10 bases line up with TRBD2. This CDR3 region has 14 residues. J was trimmed by 1 base and V by 10 bases; bases with no gene match: 5. Germline-derived CDR1 and CDR2 are SNHLY and FYNNEI. CDR3 in DNA: TGTGCCACCGAGCGGGAGGGCGGCACAGATACGCAGTATTTT. This translates into CATEREGGTDTQYF.

The chain has TRBV7-3 and TRBJ2-1; tentative D call: TRBD1 (5 bases). Trimming removed 5 bases at V and 11 bases at J, with 13 bases between. The length of the CDR3 is 12 residues. The germline V gene encodes CDR1 SGHTA and CDR2 FQGTGA. The CDR3 DNA reads TGTGCCAGCAGCAACCAGGGCGGACAGCAGTTCTTC. It translates to CASSNQGGQQFF.